This T cell receptor beta chain was captured by sequencing in a study of T-cell reconstitution after alpha-beta-depleted transplantation in children. Preparation of the TCRbeta library used unique molecular identifiers. MiXCR was run by TCRdb on the PCR reads, yielding one entry per CDR3 protein. Here the sample spans 200,000 to 250,000 distinct CDR3 sequences, roughly 11% being singletons. General study findings and limits: T-cell numbers and diversity one year post-transplant derived largely from freshly generated T cells.

This clonotype was observed at least ten times. The antigen is undetermined. In germline, CDR1 is KGHSH, CDR2 LQKENI. Trimming took 6 bases from V and 8 from J, leaving 11 bases between them. There are 13 residues in the CDR3. The source material was PBMCs, sampled before TCRalphabeta/CD19-depleted stem cell transplant. This chain uses TRBV18 with TRBJ1-6, with D unresolved. This clonotype originated in a child in the first two years of life with acute myeloid leukemia, due to receive a stem cell transplant. CDR3 loop: CASSTAADSPLHF. The CDR3 DNA sequence: TGTGCCAGCTCTACCGCGGCTGATTCACCCCTCCACTTT. Complete variable domain (other parts from reference TRBV18 and TRBJ1-6): NAGVMQNPRHLVRRRGQEARLRCSPMKGHSHVYWYRQLPEEGLKFMVYLQKENIIDESGMPKERFSAEFPKEGPSILRIQQVVRGDSAAYFCASSTAADSPLHFGNGTRLTVT.